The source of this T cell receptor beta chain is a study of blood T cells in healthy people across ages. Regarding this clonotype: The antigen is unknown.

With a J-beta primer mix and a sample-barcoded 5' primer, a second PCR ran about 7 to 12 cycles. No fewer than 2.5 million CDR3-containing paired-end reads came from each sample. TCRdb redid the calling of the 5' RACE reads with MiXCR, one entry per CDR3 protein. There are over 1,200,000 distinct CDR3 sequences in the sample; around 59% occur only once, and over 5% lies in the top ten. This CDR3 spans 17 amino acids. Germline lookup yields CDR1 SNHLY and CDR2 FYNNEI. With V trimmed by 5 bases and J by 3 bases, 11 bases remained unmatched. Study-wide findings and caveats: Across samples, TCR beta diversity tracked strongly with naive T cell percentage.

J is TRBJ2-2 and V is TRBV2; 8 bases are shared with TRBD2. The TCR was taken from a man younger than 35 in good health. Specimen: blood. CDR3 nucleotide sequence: TGTGCCAGCAGTTTCGAAGGGAACGGGAGGGACACCGGGGAGCTGTTTTTT. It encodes CASSFEGNGRDTGELFF.